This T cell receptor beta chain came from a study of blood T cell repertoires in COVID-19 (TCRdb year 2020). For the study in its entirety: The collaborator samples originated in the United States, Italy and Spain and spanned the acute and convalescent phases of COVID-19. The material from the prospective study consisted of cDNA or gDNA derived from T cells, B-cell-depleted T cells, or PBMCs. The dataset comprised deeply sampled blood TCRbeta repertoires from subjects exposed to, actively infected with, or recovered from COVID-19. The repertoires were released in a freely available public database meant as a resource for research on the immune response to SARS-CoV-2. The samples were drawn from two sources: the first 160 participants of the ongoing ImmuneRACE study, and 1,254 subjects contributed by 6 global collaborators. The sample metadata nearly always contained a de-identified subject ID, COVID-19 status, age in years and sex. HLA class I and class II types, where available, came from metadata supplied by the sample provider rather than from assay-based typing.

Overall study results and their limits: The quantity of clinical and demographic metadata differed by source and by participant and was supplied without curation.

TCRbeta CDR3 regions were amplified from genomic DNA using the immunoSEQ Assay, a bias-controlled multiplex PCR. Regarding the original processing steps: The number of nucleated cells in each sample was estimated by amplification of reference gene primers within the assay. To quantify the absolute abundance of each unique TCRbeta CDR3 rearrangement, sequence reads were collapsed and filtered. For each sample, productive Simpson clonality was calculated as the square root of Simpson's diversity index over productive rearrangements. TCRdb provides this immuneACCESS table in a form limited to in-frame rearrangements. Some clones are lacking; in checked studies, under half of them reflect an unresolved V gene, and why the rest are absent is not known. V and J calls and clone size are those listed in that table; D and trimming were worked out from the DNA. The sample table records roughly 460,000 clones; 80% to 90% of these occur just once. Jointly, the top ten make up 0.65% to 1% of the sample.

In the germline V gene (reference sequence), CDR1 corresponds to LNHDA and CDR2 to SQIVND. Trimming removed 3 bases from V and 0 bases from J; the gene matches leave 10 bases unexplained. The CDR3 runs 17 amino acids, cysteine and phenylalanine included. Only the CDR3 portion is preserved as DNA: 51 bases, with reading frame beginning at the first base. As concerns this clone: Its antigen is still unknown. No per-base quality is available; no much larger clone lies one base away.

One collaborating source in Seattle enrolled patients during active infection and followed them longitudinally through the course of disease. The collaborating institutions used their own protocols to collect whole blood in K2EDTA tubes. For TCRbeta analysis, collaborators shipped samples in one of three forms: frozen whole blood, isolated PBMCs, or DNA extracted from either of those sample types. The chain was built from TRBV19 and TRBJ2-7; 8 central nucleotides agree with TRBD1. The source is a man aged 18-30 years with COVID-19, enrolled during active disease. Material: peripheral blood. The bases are TGTGCCAGTAGTATGGCCGGTCCAGGGGGCTACTCCTACGAGCAGTACTTC. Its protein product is CASSMAGPGGYSYEQYF.